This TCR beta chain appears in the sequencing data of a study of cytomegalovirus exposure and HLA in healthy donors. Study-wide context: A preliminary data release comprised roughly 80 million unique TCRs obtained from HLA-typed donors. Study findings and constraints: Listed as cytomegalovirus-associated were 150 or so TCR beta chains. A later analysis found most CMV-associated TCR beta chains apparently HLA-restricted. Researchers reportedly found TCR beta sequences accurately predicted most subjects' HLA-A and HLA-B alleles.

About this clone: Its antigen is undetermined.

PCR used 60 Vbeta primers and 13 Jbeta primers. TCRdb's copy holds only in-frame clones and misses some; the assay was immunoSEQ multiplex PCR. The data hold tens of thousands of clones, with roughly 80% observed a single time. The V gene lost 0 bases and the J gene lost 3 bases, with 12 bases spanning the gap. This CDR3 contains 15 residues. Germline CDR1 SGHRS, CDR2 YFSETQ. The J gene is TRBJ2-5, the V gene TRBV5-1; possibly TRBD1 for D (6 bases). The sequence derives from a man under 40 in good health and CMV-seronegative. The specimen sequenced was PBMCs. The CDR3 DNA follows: TGCGCCAGCAGCTTGGGGTCACAGGGAAAAGAGACCCAGTACTTC. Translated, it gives CASSLGSQGKETQYF.